Following are 21 T cell receptor beta chains from one sample sequenced in a study of blood T cell repertoires in COVID-19. The assay was immunoSEQ multiplex PCR, and TCRdb's table has in-frame clones only and misses some. The table has 200,000 to 300,000 clones, approximately 85% seen once. The specimen was peripheral blood. Receptors originate from an elderly man with acute or convalescent COVID-19.

The genes are TRBV2 and TRBJ2-3; a possible D gene is TRBD2 (5 bases). Germline-derived CDR1 and CDR2 are SNHLY and FYNNEI. This CDR3 contains 14 residues. V lost 8 bases and J lost 5, with 17 bases in between. For the CDR3, the DNA is TGTGCCAGCGTTTTGTCTAGCTGGGGAGATACGCAGTATTTT. It is translated as CASVLSSWGDTQYF. The full variable domain, rest sourced from reference TRBV2 and TRBJ2-3, is EPEVTQTPSHQVTQMGQEVILRCVPISNHLYFYWYRQILGQKVEFLVSFYNNEISEKSEIFDDQFSVERPDGSNFTLKIRSTKLEDSAMYFCASVLSSWGDTQYFGPGTRLTVL.

This chain uses TRBV2 with TRBJ1-1, with D perhaps TRBD1 (5 bases). Germline values: CDR1 SNHLY, CDR2 FYNNEI. This CDR3 is built from 14 residues. V gave up 6 bases and J gave up 4 bases, with 15 bases separating them. The CDR3 nucleotides read TGTGCCAGCAGCGCAGGTCTCGGGGGCACTGAAGCTTTCTTT. Amino acids: CASSAGLGGTEAFF.

V usage is TRBV12-3 or TRBV12-4 and J usage is TRBJ1-2, with a tentative D call TRBD1 (5 bases). The CDR3 extends over 13 amino acids. Trimming pared 1 base from V and 11 bases from J, leaving 14 bases between. The CDR3 region is CASSLGQPRRYTF. The CDR3 coding sequence is TGTGCCAGCAGTTTAGGACAGCCTAGACGATACACCTTC.

The V gene is TRBV7-9, the J gene TRBJ1-2; D gene ambiguous. V was clipped by 1 base and J by 7 bases, with 7 bases between them. CDR3 size: 12 residues. The germline V gene encodes CDR1 SEHNR and CDR2 FQNEAQ (reference sequence). For the CDR3, the DNA is TGTGCCAGCAGCTTAGGTCCGGTTGGCTACACCTTC. Its protein is CASSLGPVGYTF.

This sequence joins TRBV28 and TRBJ1-2, with 10 bases aligning to TRBD1. The CDR3 spans 14 residues. CDR1 and CDR2 from the germline V gene are MDHEN and SYDVKM. V was clipped by 5 bases and J by 7 bases; unmatched bases: 7. The DNA of the CDR3 is TGTGCCAGCAGTCGCCGACAGGGGGCAAGTGGCTACACCTTC. Residues: CASSRRQGASGYTF.

The chain carries TRBV3-1 (or the pseudogene TRBV3-2) and TRBJ2-1; 9 nucleotides align to TRBD2. CDR1 LGHDT and CDR2 YNNKEL come from the germline V gene (reference sequence). The CDR3 contains 17 residues. J gave up 1 base and V 4 bases, and 8 bases lay outside the gene matches. The CDR3 nucleotides read TGTGCCAGCAGCCTCCGGCGGGGGGGGACATCCTACAATGAGCAGTTCTTC. Translating gives CASSLRRGGTSYNEQFF.

The V gene is TRBV5-1, the J gene TRBJ1-5; D is ambiguous. The CDR3 is 13 amino acids. V was trimmed by 2 bases and J by 3 bases, leaving 6 bases between them. The germline V gene has CDR1 SGHRS and CDR2 YFSETQ. The DNA of the CDR3 is TGCGCCAGCAGCTTACACGACAATCAGCCCCAGCATTTT. Amino acid sequence: CASSLHDNQPQHF.

The chain links TRBV3-1 (or the pseudogene TRBV3-2) to TRBJ1-1; 7 positions agree with TRBD1. Germline lookup yields CDR1 LGHDT and CDR2 YNNKEL (reference sequence). CDR3 length: 14 residues. V trimming: 0 bases; J trimming: 8 bases; junction bases outside the gene matches: 6. The CDR3 sequence: CASSQEGGDREAFF. The CDR3 DNA follows: TGTGCCAGCAGCCAAGAAGGGGGCGACAGAGAAGCTTTCTTT.

The rearrangement links TRBV28 to TRBJ2-4, with D possibly TRBD1 on 6 matching bases. From germline, CDR1 is MDHEN and CDR2 SYDVKM. This CDR3 is built from 16 residues. V was cut by 9 bases and J by 3 bases, with 21 bases left in between. CDR3 DNA sequence: TGTGCCAGTCGGGACACCCTTAGTGGGGTCAAAAACATTCAGTACTTC. This codes for CASRDTLSGVKNIQYF.

This rearrangement joins TRBV19 to TRBJ1-5; possible D gene TRBD1, 5 bases. Germline CDR1 LNHDA, CDR2 SQIVND (reference sequence). V was trimmed by 9 bases and J by 5 bases, leaving 20 bases between them. The CDR3 consists of 15 residues. In DNA, the CDR3 is TGTGCCAGCAGGGTCCGCGTGGGGGGGGATCAGCCCCAGCATTTT. The encoded protein is CASRVRVGGDQPQHF.

V usage is TRBV2 and J usage is TRBJ1-1, with 11 nucleotides matching TRBD1. Germline values: CDR1 SNHLY, CDR2 FYNNEI. There are 15 residues in the CDR3. The junction had 4 bases not matched to a gene; V was cut back by 6 bases and J by 1 base. The CDR3 DNA is TGTGCCAGCAGCGGGACAGGGGGGAGGAACACTGAAGCTTTCTTT. This sequence encodes CASSGTGGRNTEAFF.

V and J are TRBV5-1 and TRBJ1-4; the match to TRBD1 covers 10 bases. J was trimmed by 7 bases and V by 0 bases; bases with no gene match: 3. Germline loops: CDR1 SGHRS, CDR2 YFSETQ. The CDR3 is made up of 15 amino acids. CDR3 coding DNA: TGCGCCAGCAGCTTGGGGACAGGGGGGAGTGAAAAACTGTTTTTT. Translation: CASSLGTGGSEKLFF.

This clone was seen more than once but under ten times. The V and J genes are TRBV5-1 and TRBJ2-1; D gene ambiguous. The CDR3 has 14 residues. V was pared by 2 bases and J by 8 bases, with 14 bases between. CDR1 and CDR2 from the germline V gene are SGHRS and YFSETQ. CDR3 DNA sequence: TGCGCCAGCAGCTTATCAGCGCGTTGGGATGAGCAGTTCTTC. It specifies CASSLSARWDEQFF.

The chain is built from TRBV27 and TRBJ1-1; D not certain. The V end lost 2 bases, the J end lost 5 bases, and 12 bases lay between the germline ends. From germline, CDR1 is MNHEY and CDR2 SMNVEV (reference sequence). CDR3 size: 14 residues. The CDR3 loop reads CASSLHPRGTEAFF. As DNA, the CDR3 is TGTGCCAGCAGTTTACATCCCCGAGGGACTGAAGCTTTCTTT.

The chain uses TRBV10-3 and TRBJ1-5, with 7 positions matching TRBD1. After removal of 5 bases from V and 0 bases from J, the junction contained 4 bases not matched to a gene. Germline CDR1 reads ENHRY; CDR2 reads SYGVKD. The CDR3 loop spans 15 amino acids. This chain's CDR3 is CAISQGTVSNQPQHF. CDR3 bases: TGTGCCATCAGTCAAGGGACAGTTAGCAATCAGCCCCAGCATTTT.

V usage is TRBV11-1 and J usage is TRBJ2-5, with 7 positions matching TRBD1. This CDR3 is 16 amino acids long. Germline lookup yields CDR1 SGHAT and CDR2 FQDESV (reference sequence). V trimming: 6 bases; J trimming: 3 bases; junction bases outside the gene matches: 13. CDR3 sequence reads: CASSSIDRVGEETQYF. The CDR3 nucleotides read TGTGCCAGCAGTTCCATTGACAGGGTAGGCGAAGAGACCCAGTACTTC.

The rearrangement links TRBV10-2 to TRBJ1-4, with a possible D match to TRBD1 (6 bases). In germline, CDR1 is WSHSY, CDR2 SAAADI. CDR3 size: 15 residues. The V end was cut by 3 bases, the J end by 4 bases, with 12 bases between. As DNA, the CDR3 is TGCGCCAGCAGTGACCGGGGGGCGCGTAATGAAAAACTGTTTTTT. Amino acids: CASSDRGARNEKLFF.

This chain connects TRBV20-1 to TRBJ1-2; 8 positions match TRBD1. V was pared by 8 bases and J by 7 bases, with 6 bases of the junction left unmatched. Looked up from germline, CDR1 is DFQATT and CDR2 is SNEGSKA (reference sequence). The CDR3 contains 11 residues. In DNA, the CDR3 is TGCAGTCCTGGCGGACAGGGTGGCTACACCTTC. Protein sequence: CSPGGQGGYTF.

The chain has TRBV7-2 and TRBJ1-5; TRBD1 is a possible D gene (6 bases). Per the germline V gene, CDR1 is SGHTA and CDR2 is FQGNSA. The germline V and J ends were trimmed by 4 bases and 5 bases, with 12 bases remaining between them. The CDR3 consists of 14 residues. CDR3 amino acids: CASSSGSGDQPQHF. The DNA for the CDR3 is TGTGCCAGCAGCTCCGGTTCAGGGGATCAGCCCCAGCATTTT.

The chain is built from TRBV5-1 and TRBJ2-6; TRBD1 matches at 9 bases. The CDR3 is 19 amino acids. J gave up 0 bases and V 4 bases, and 11 bases lay outside the gene matches. Germline lookup yields CDR1 SGHRS and CDR2 YFSETQ. This CDR3 reads CASSKEGQGIPSGANVLTF. The CDR3 DNA follows: TGCGCCAGCAGCAAGGAGGGACAGGGAATACCCTCTGGGGCCAACGTCCTGACTTTC.

This chain uses TRBV11-2 with TRBJ2-1; the D gene is possibly TRBD1 (6 bases). Germline V gene sequence: CDR1 SGHAT, CDR2 FQNNGV. CDR3 length: 16 amino acids. V lost 5 bases, J lost 1 base, and 15 bases lay in between. This chain's CDR3 is CASSPTGPNSYNEQFF. CDR3 nucleotides: TGTGCCAGCAGCCCGACAGGCCCGAATTCCTACAATGAGCAGTTCTTC.